Presented here are 14 T cell receptor beta chains from one specimen sequenced in a study of T cell repertoires in aging, cancer and after chemotherapy. Multiplex touch-down PCR with TRB-A/B primers amplified rearranged V-D-J TRB sequences. A single record per CDR3 protein comes from TCRdb applying MiXCR to the multiplex PCR reads. The sample includes 15,000 to 20,000 distinct CDR3 sequences, 35% to 40% of them seen just once. Amplification of TCR beta used genomic DNA extracted from peripheral blood. Specimen: blood. The receptors were gathered from a human donor with a solid tumor.

A few counts support this clonotype. The rearrangement joins TRBV5-4 to TRBJ1-3, with D tentatively TRBD1 (5 bases). CDR1 is SGHNT and CDR2 is YYREEE in the germline V gene (reference sequence). Trimming cost V 3 bases and J 1 base, with 11 bases left between them. The CDR3 covers 15 residues. The CDR3 loop is CASSWGGRSGNTIYF. Written as DNA, the CDR3 is TGTGCCAGCAGCTGGGGCGGCAGGTCTGGAAACACCATATATTTT. Full variable domain (outside the CDR3, taken from reference TRBV5-4 and TRBJ1-3): ETGVTQSPTHLIKTRGQQVTLRCSSQSGHNTVSWYQQALGQGPQFIFQYYREEENGRGNFPPRFSGLQFPNYSSELNVNALELDDSALYLCASSWGGRSGNTIYFGEGSWLTVV.

The chain has TRBV6-1 and TRBJ2-3, with D hard to call. V lost 8 bases and J lost 2, with 14 bases in between. This CDR3 is 14 amino acids long. Germline CDR1 and CDR2: MNHNS and SASEGT. The CDR3 spells CASSPPRNTDTQYF. The CDR3 DNA reads as TGTGCCAGCTCCCCCCCCCGGAACACAGATACGCAGTATTTT.

This clonotype was seen a handful of times. The chain is built from TRBV6-5 and TRBJ1-2; tentative D call: TRBD1 (6 bases). Trimming removed 5 bases at V and 2 bases at J, with 18 bases between. The CDR3 totals 16 residues. Germline V CDR1 and CDR2: MNHEY, SVGAGI. The CDR3 DNA sequence: TGTGCCAGCAGTCCGAGGAAGGGGGTGGGGAACTATGGCTACACCTTC. The encoded protein is CASSPRKGVGNYGYTF.

The chain uses TRBV12-3 or TRBV12-4 and TRBJ2-7; possibly TRBD1 or TRBD2 for D (5 bases each). There are 16 residues in the CDR3. V was cut by 5 bases and J by 6 bases, with 23 bases left in between. The CDR3 region has the DNA TGTGCCAGCAGTCCTAGGGGTTCACCGGGGTCGGGCGAGCAGTACTTC. Translated, it gives CASSPRGSPGSGEQYF.

As DNA, the CDR3 is TGTGCCAGCAGTTGGGGACAGTACAATGAGCAGTTCTTC. This translates into CASSWGQYNEQFF. The rearrangement links TRBV27 to TRBJ2-1; 7 bases align to TRBD1. V lost 4 bases to trimming and J lost 4 bases; unmatched junction nucleotides: 1. CDR3 length equals 13 residues. Germline CDR1 is MNHEY and CDR2 is SMNVEV (reference sequence).

This clonotype was found a few times. The rearrangement uses TRBV6-1 and TRBJ2-5, with 9 bases lining up with TRBD1. The CDR3 contains 13 residues. With V trimmed by 10 bases and J by 3 bases, 6 bases remained unmatched. Germline V gene lookup returns CDR1 MNHNS and CDR2 SASEGT. CDR3 region: CATLRDREETQYF. CDR3 coding DNA: TGTGCCACCCTGCGGGACAGGGAAGAGACCCAGTACTTC.

Notes on this clonotype: A much larger clone is a single base away; this may be a read error. The rearrangement joins TRBV29-1 to TRBJ2-3; TRBD2 matches 7 bases. This CDR3 spans 15 amino acids. V lost 2 bases to trimming and J lost 2 bases; unmatched junction nucleotides: 7. Germline V gene sequence: CDR1 SQVTM, CDR2 ANQGSEA. Written as DNA, the CDR3 is TGCAGCGTTGAATTCCCTAGCGGAAACACAGATACGCAGTATTTT. It is translated as CSVEFPSGNTDTQYF.

The chain recombines TRBV30 with TRBJ2-2, with D possibly TRBD2 on 5 matching bases. Per the germline V gene, CDR1 is GTSNPN and CDR2 is SVGIG (reference sequence). V was trimmed by 2 bases and J by 3 bases, leaving 10 bases between them. This CDR3 is built from 14 residues. The CDR3 region is CAWSRETDTGELFF. For the CDR3, the DNA is TGTGCCTGGAGTCGGGAAACGGACACCGGGGAGCTGTTTTTT.

The chain combines TRBV27 with TRBJ1-4; TRBD1 might be the D (5 bases). The ends were cut back, 2 bases at V and 1 base at J, with 5 bases in the middle. Looked up from germline, CDR1 is MNHEY and CDR2 is SMNVEV (reference sequence). This CDR3 spans 14 amino acids. Here the CDR3 reads CASSLQGTNEKLFF. CDR3 nucleotides: TGTGCCAGCAGTTTACAGGGAACTAATGAAAAACTGTTTTTT.

The V gene is TRBV7-9, the J gene TRBJ1-6; possibly TRBD1 for D (6 bases). The germline V and J ends were trimmed by 2 bases and 10 bases, with 15 bases remaining between them. The CDR3 extends over 15 amino acids. Germline CDR1 is SEHNR and CDR2 is FQNEAQ (reference sequence). The CDR3 region has the DNA TGTGCCAGCAGCTTATCGGGGGGGCGTGGGTCACCCCTCCACTTT. It codes for CASSLSGGRGSPLHF.

This clonotype was seen a handful of times. The V gene is TRBV6-4, the J gene TRBJ2-7; TRBD2 matches at 12 bases. The junction had 7 bases not matched to a gene; V was cut back by 6 bases and J by 4 bases. The CDR3 has 15 amino acids. Germline-derived CDR1 and CDR2 are MRHNA and SNTAGT. CDR3 residues: CASSRSGTSGYEQYF. As DNA, the CDR3 is TGTGCCAGCAGCCGAAGCGGGACTAGCGGGTACGAGCAGTACTTC.

This clonotype has more than one count but fewer than ten. V usage is TRBV5-1 and J usage is TRBJ2-7; no firm D call. The CDR3 has 13 residues. Trimming removed 0 bases from V and 6 bases from J, with 10 bases in between. The germline V gene has CDR1 SGHRS and CDR2 YFSETQ. Here the CDR3 reads CASSLATRSEQYF. The DNA of the CDR3 is TGCGCCAGCAGCTTGGCCACTCGGAGCGAGCAGTACTTC. Variable domain in full (rest from reference TRBV5-1 and TRBJ2-7): KAGVTQTPRYLIKTRGQQVTLSCSPISGHRSVSWYQQTPGQGLQFLFEYFSETQRNKGNFPGRFSGRQFSNSRSEMNVSTLELGDSALYLCASSLATRSEQYFGPGTRLTVT.

This clonotype was counted a few times. The J gene is TRBJ2-1, the V gene TRBV5-6, with 7 bases aligning to TRBD2. The V and J ends lost 0 bases and 6 bases, in that order; junction bases with no gene match: 9. The CDR3 length is 16 residues. Germline V CDR1 and CDR2: SGHDT, YYEEEE. Written as DNA, the CDR3 is TGTGCCAGCAGCTTGGCCTGGAGGGAGGGCCGCAATGAGCAGTTCTTC. This gives the protein CASSLAWREGRNEQFF.

Judged by abundance, this clonotype is medium-sized. The chain combines TRBV5-4 with TRBJ2-3, with 7 bases fitting TRBD2. With V trimmed by 2 bases and J by 11 bases, 11 bases remained unmatched. This CDR3 has 14 residues. Germline V gene lookup returns CDR1 SGHNT and CDR2 YYREEE (reference sequence). The chain's CDR3 is CASSLSGGRRGQYF. CDR3 coding DNA: TGTGCCAGCAGCTTATCGGGGGGACGGCGAGGGCAGTATTTT. The complete variable domain, with remaining parts taken from reference TRBV5-4 and TRBJ2-3, reads ETGVTQSPTHLIKTRGQQVTLRCSSQSGHNTVSWYQQALGQGPQFIFQYYREEENGRGNFPPRFSGLQFPNYSSELNVNALELDDSALYLCASSLSGGRRGQYFGPGTRLTVL.